The clone carrying this TCR beta chain has at least ten counts. Individual cDNA molecules were tagged with unique molecular identifiers. TCRdb itself ran the 5' RACE reads through MiXCR, one entry per CDR3 protein. The data show some 25,000 distinct CDR3 sequences, 3.5% to 5.5% seen once. This CDR3 is built from 12 residues. Trimming cost V 2 bases and J 10 bases, with 9 bases left between them. Germline lookup yields CDR1 SGHTA and CDR2 FQGNSA. This sample was taken from a study of early T cells in non-severe SARS-CoV-2 infection. Across the study: The authors sequenced bulk RNA from unsorted whole blood, leaving chains unpaired.

The rearrangement uses TRBV7-2 and TRBJ2-1; the D gene could be TRBD1 or TRBD2 (5 bases each). This receptor was taken from an adult who was a healthcare worker with PCR-confirmed SARS-CoV-2 infection or an uninfected control (not recorded which). Sequencing was carried out using whole blood. CDR3 DNA: TGTGCCAGCAGCTTATTCGGGACGGAGCAGTTCTTC. Protein sequence: CASSLFGTEQFF.